This T cell receptor beta chain was observed in a study of post-analysis software for immune sequencing data. CDR1 MNHNY and CDR2 SVGAGI come from the germline V gene (reference sequence). This CDR3 region has 15 residues. V was trimmed by 0 bases and J by 2 bases, leaving 10 bases between them. Broader study findings: With TRBV5-6, TRBV5-1 and TRBV20-1 included, five TRBV segments were more frequent in patients than in controls.

Researchers reported that TCR beta cDNA libraries carried unique molecular identifiers. MiXCR, applied by TCRdb to the PCR reads, yields one record per CDR3 protein. The sample consists of 750,000 to 950,000 distinct CDR3 sequences, 53% of them appearing once. This clonotype was found once. Its specificity is unknown. The specimen sequenced was blood. The TCR was taken from a girl aged 5-17 years with multiple sclerosis. J is TRBJ1-2 and V is TRBV6-6; no clear D gene. The CDR3 protein is CASSYSSIQNYGYTF. CDR3 bases: TGTGCCAGCAGTTACTCGAGCATACAGAACTATGGCTACACCTTC.